This note documents a single TCR beta chain sequence. The target antigen is unknown. This may come from a read error, since a much larger clone is one base off. Unique molecular identifiers were carried by the TCR beta cDNA libraries. Some 500,000 cDNA molecules were recovered from an input of about 0.9 to 10 million T cells. TCRdb processed the PCR reads anew with MiXCR; each CDR3 protein has one entry. The sample lists about 800,000 distinct CDR3 sequences; 25% to 30% were seen once. These data belong to a study of post-analysis software for immune sequencing data. For the study at large: Included among the disease courses, which were recorded for the cohort, were relapsing-remitting, secondary progressive and progressive-relapsing multiple sclerosis.

Notes on the study in general: Samples from a shared batch, those prepared together, strongly co-clustered by F measure. Among several TRBV segments more frequent in patients than controls were TRBV5-6, TRBV5-1 and TRBV20-1. Relative to controls, patients with multiple sclerosis showed significantly lower normalized Chao1 diversity.

Per germline, CDR1 SQVTM and CDR2 ANQGSEA. The CDR3 has 10 amino acids. Trimming removed 5 bases at V and 5 bases at J, with 4 bases between. The sequenced sample consisted of blood. The gene calls are TRBV29-1 and TRBJ2-1, with D unresolved. The clonotype was recovered from a girl under 18 with multiple sclerosis. The CDR3 coding sequence is TGCAGCGTTTGGAACAATGAGCAGTTCTTC. It codes for CSVWNNEQFF.